This T cell receptor (beta chain) was sequenced in a study of cytotoxic CD8 clonotypes in ibrutinib-treated CLL (dated by TCRdb to about 2021). Study-level background: The cohort had 11 relapsed/refractory and around 14 treatment-naive patients; some 17 were IGHV unmutated. Responses were partial in roughly 25 patients and complete in 2; after median around 68 months follow-up, roughly 14 stayed in remission and some twelve progressed. Of the 85 to 90 participants in the trial, roughly 25 had longitudinal samples available. Cryopreserved peripheral blood mononuclear cells were obtained prior to treatment, at the time of response, and at either disease progression or sustained remission. Samples averaged 255,043 productive templates and 90,000 to 100,000 productive rearrangements. Response samples were obtained after a median of 12 months of treatment, with a range of about 6 to 36 months. The paper's findings and limits, for the study overall: Baseline clonality exceeded that of age-matched healthy donors and correlated strongly with circulating CD8+ T-cell counts. Public clonotypes were rare and either shrank or stayed stable during treatment, and the rise in clonality at ibrutinib response reflected expansion of private clonotypes. Clonality increased at ibrutinib response, stayed stable in sustained remission, and fell back toward baseline at progression. Sustained-remission and progressing patients did not have matched sampling times, and lymph node repertoires were not examined.

On a MiSeq, deep resolution sequencing aimed for a depth between 1 in 1 million and 1 in 200,000 T cells, with each clonotype covered approximately 10x on average. The immunoSEQ hsTCRB Kit was used to generate TCR beta libraries. The source study handled its data this way. Data were analyzed with ImmunoSEQ Data Assistant and ImmunoSEQ Analyzer, with V, D and J genes assigned per IMGT definitions. Clonality, which ranges from 0 to 1, was calculated by subtracting the normalized Shannon entropy of productive rearrangement frequencies from one. Public clonotype analysis was restricted to overrepresented clonotypes comprising at least 0.05% of each patient's repertoire. About twelve age-matched healthy donor repertoires from immuneACCESS were used as controls for clonality. Imported from immuneACCESS, the table was reduced by TCRdb to in-frame sequences with V and J called. These copies leave out some clones; in studies compared against another copy, an unresolved V gene accounts for under half, and the cause of the remainder is not known. The DNA was the basis for D and trimming; V, J and clone size are from that table. In all, the sample holds some 28,000 clones, and around 52% of those were seen once. The ten largest clones capture less than 6% of the sample.

V is reduced by 0 bases and J by 3 bases, leaving a spacing of 6 bases between them. The CDR3, cysteine through phenylalanine, is 13 amino acids long. The retained sequence is limited to the CDR3, 39 bases, with the frame set at the first base. Taken from the germline V gene, the CDR1 and CDR2 loops are SGHDT and YYEEEE. For TCR beta library preparation, approximately 2 micrograms of genomic DNA were isolated from cryopreserved PBMCs. High-throughput TCR beta sequencing was performed on longitudinal blood samples from CLL patients receiving ibrutinib monotherapy. The patients were enrolled in a single-center, open-label phase 2 trial of ibrutinib monotherapy. Points on this clone: Its antigen is unknown. Qualities for individual bases were not recorded, and no much larger clone is one base off.

Sequencing was performed on PBMCs, taken before ibrutinib treatment. In this chain, TRBV5-6 is recombined with TRBJ2-5; confidence is insufficient to name the D gene. This receptor was taken from a human donor with chronic lymphocytic leukemia. The DNA reads as follows: TGTGCCAGCAGCTTGGGCGAGGAAGAGACCCAGTACTTC. Translated, this is CASSLGEEETQYF.